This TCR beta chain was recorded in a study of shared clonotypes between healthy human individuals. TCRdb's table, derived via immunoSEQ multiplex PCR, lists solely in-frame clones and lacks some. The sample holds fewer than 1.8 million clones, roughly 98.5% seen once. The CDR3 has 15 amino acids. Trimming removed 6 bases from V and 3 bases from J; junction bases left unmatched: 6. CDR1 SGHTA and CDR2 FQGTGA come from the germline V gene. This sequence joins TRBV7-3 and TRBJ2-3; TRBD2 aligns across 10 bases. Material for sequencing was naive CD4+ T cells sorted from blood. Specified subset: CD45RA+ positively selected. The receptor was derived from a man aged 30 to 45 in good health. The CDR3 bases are TGTGCCAGCAGTATTAGCGGGAGGTTGACAGATACGCAGTATTTT. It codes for CASSISGRLTDTQYF.